The clone carrying this T cell receptor beta chain was recorded only once. The sample is drawn from a study of blood T cell repertoires in COVID-19. Study information: Sites in the United States, Italy and Spain provided acute and convalescent COVID-19 samples. Sources were T cells, B-cell-depleted T cells, or PBMCs; the material itself was cDNA or gDNA.

In the authors' methods: Cell counts per sample came from amplifying reference gene primers. The method was immunoSEQ multiplex PCR; TCRdb's version includes in-frame clones alone and lacks a portion of them. V and J calls and clone size follow that table, whereas D and trimming were derived from the DNA. The sample yields more than 65,000 clones, 82% seen once. The source is a human donor in a cohort sampled during active COVID-19. The source material was peripheral blood.

The CDR3 spells CASSSPRGGEQYF. DNA of the CDR3: TGTGCCAGCAGCTCCCCCAGGGGTGGCGAGCAGTACTTC. The chain employs TRBV11-2 and TRBJ2-7; D is possibly TRBD1 (6 bases). Between the trimmed V and J ends, which lost 4 bases and 6 bases, there was a span of 13 bases. From germline, CDR1 is SGHAT and CDR2 FQNNGV. This CDR3 has 13 amino acids. The complete variable domain, with remaining parts taken from reference TRBV11-2 and TRBJ2-7, reads EAGVAQSPRYKIIEKRQSVAFWCNPISGHATLYWYQQILGQGPKLLIQFQNNGVVDDSQLPKDRFSAERLKGVDSTLKIQPAKLEDSAVYLCASSSPRGGEQYFGPGTRLTVT.